The 9 T cell receptor beta chains below come from one sample, sequenced in a study of Graves' ophthalmopathy and Graves' hyperthyroidism. RNA transcripts yielded amplified TCR beta CDR3 regions. The workflow started with a first-round RT-PCR run with HTBI primers and then moved on to a second-round multiplex PCR. TCRdb analysed the multiplex PCR reads with MiXCR anew, one entry per CDR3 protein. The sample comprises over 500,000 distinct CDR3 sequences, approximately 21% of which are singletons, and roughly 6.9% rests with the top ten. Sequencing was carried out using peripheral blood. Receptor source: a woman aged 18-35 years with stable Graves' hyperthyroidism. Some clones in this sample may be carry-over from other donors' samples.

The genes are TRBV12-3 or TRBV12-4 and TRBJ2-7, with TRBD2 matching 7 bases. Unmatched junction bases numbered 9, after V lost 6 bases and J lost 4 bases. This CDR3 contains 14 residues. The CDR3 sequence: CASRPRGSVYEQYF. In DNA, the CDR3 is TGTGCCAGCAGACCCCGCGGGAGTGTATACGAGCAGTACTTC.

The sample holds many counts of this clonotype. The chain has TRBV14 and TRBJ1-1; the D is unclear. The germline V gene has CDR1 SGHDN and CDR2 FVKESK. The CDR3 sequence is 13 residues long. Trimming shortened V by 3 bases and J by 6 bases, and 11 bases separated the two germline ends. The CDR3 bases are TGTGCCAGCAGCCAGACCCGCACGGCTGAAGCTTTCTTT. Protein: CASSQTRTAEAFF.

The table lists this clonotype with a few counts. The chain uses TRBV2 and TRBJ1-5; D gene unclear. The CDR3 has 14 residues. CDR1 is SNHLY, CDR2 FYNNEI, per germline. The V end lost 5 bases, the J end lost 4 bases, and 12 bases lay between the germline ends. CDR3 DNA sequence: TGTGCCAGCAGTAGGAAAAAAAATAATCAGCCCCAGCATTTT. Protein product: CASSRKKNNQPQHF.

This clonotype was observed many times. The gene calls are TRBV7-2 and TRBJ2-5; D gene uncertain. Germline V lookup: CDR1 SGHTA, CDR2 FQGNSA. The CDR3 totals 13 residues. Trimming stripped 5 bases from V and 3 bases from J, with 10 bases between. CDR3 residues: CASSNPSKETQYF. As DNA, the CDR3 is TGTGCCAGCAGCAACCCCTCCAAAGAGACCCAGTACTTC. Based on the CDR3 plus reference TRBV7-2 and TRBJ2-5, the full variable domain is GAGVSQSPSNKVTEKGKDVELRCDPISGHTALYWYRQSLGQGLEFLIYFQGNSAPDKSGLPSDRFSAERTGGSVSTLTIQRTQQEDSAVYLCASSNPSKETQYFGPGTRLLVL.

This clonotype showed up many times. DNA for the CDR3: TGTGCCAGCAGCTCAGACAGGGTTGATGGCTACACCTTC. Translating it yields CASSSDRVDGYTF. The genes are TRBV6-1 and TRBJ1-2, with 7 bases identical to TRBD1. Germline CDR1 reads MNHNS; CDR2 reads SASEGT. This CDR3 is 13 amino acids long. The V gene end was trimmed by 6 bases and the J gene end by 6 bases; junction bases not matched to a gene: 7.

This clonotype occurred many times. This rearrangement joins TRBV12-3 or TRBV12-4 to TRBJ2-5; no firm D call. V lost 4 bases and J lost 0, with 6 bases in between. The CDR3 totals 13 residues. CDR3 sequence: CASSWAHQETQYF. As DNA, the CDR3 is TGTGCCAGCAGTTGGGCACACCAAGAGACCCAGTACTTC.

About this clonotype: A read error may produce the germline difference seen at one junction end. The V and J genes are TRBV11-2 and TRBJ2-3; no clear D gene. Germline V gene lookup returns CDR1 SGHAT and CDR2 FQNNGV. The CDR3 contains 12 residues. The CDR3 DNA follows: TGTGCCAGCAGCTCAAGCACATATACGCATTATTTT. It codes for CASSSSTYTHYF.

The chain is built from TRBV3-1 and TRBJ2-7; 10 nucleotides align to TRBD2. Looked up from germline, CDR1 is LGHDT and CDR2 is YNNKEL (reference sequence). V shed 2 bases, J shed 3 bases, and the junction held 4 bases outside the gene matches. The CDR3 has 15 amino acids. CDR3 coding DNA: TGTGCCAGCAGCCAACTAGCGGGGGACCTCTACGAGCAGTACTTC. Its protein product is CASSQLAGDLYEQYF.

The table lists this clonotype with a few counts. The gene calls are TRBV6-2 or TRBV6-3 and TRBJ2-6; perhaps TRBD1 as D (5 bases). Germline CDR1 MNHEY, CDR2 SVGEGT. The CDR3 loop spans 18 amino acids. Trimming left V 10 bases short and J 0 bases short, with 22 bases between. The CDR3 DNA sequence: TGTGCCACCCTAGAACCGACAGCCTTAATCTCTGGGGCCAACGTCCTGACTTTC. Residues: CATLEPTALISGANVLTF.